This T cell receptor (beta chain) was sequenced in a study of response to subunit inactivated influenza vaccine. Whole-study findings and limits: A suggestion made by the authors is that each seasonal influenza vaccination recruits few new T cells.

Via MiXCR, TCRdb re-called the RT-PCR reads, giving one row per CDR3 protein. Altogether 450,000 to 600,000 distinct CDR3 sequences are present, approximately 17% being singletons, with the ten largest covering roughly 3%. The V gene end was trimmed by 2 bases and the J gene end by 2 bases; junction bases not matched to a gene: 5. This CDR3 is built from 15 residues. Per germline, CDR1 SNHLY and CDR2 FYNNEI. This clonotype was seen repeatedly, ten times or more. Its antigen is unknown. The gene calls are TRBV2 and TRBJ2-7, with 8 positions matching TRBD2. The TCR was taken from a man between 50 and 70 years old who received an inactivated influenza vaccine. The material was CD4+ T cells sorted from PBMCs, obtained less than 30 months after vaccination. CDR3 protein: CASSERRGRTYEQYF. In DNA form, the CDR3 reads TGTGCCAGCAGTGAACGTCGCGGGAGGACCTACGAGCAGTACTTC.